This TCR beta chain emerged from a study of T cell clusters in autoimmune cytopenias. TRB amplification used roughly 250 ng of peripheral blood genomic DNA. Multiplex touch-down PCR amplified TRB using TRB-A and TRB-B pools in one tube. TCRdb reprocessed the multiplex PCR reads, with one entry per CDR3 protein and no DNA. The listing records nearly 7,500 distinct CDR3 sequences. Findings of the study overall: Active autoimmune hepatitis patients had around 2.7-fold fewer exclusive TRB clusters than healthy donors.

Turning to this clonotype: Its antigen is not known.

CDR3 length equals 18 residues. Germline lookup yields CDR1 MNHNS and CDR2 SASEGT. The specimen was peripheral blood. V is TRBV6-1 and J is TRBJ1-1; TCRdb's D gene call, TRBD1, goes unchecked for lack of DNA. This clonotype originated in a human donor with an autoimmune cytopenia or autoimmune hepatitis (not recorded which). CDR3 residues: CASTPLRDRGIGGTEAFF.